This TCR beta chain was identified in a study of blood T cell repertoires in COVID-19. Only a few counts were recorded for this clone. Method: immunoSEQ multiplex PCR; TCRdb's copy keeps in-frame clones and lacks some. The sample includes under 200,000 clones, over 80% seen only once; the top ten take over 10%. Material: peripheral blood. This TCR derives from an older man who had recovered from COVID-19.

The DNA of the CDR3 is TGTGCCAGCAGCCGGGGACTAGCGTCCCCCGGGGAGCTGTTTTTT. This translates into CASSRGLASPGELFF. This chain uses TRBV3-1 (or the pseudogene TRBV3-2) with TRBJ2-2, with 10 bases lining up with TRBD2. Germline values: CDR1 LGHDT, CDR2 YNNKEL (reference sequence). This CDR3 has 15 residues. J gave up 6 bases and V 4 bases, and 5 bases lay outside the gene matches.